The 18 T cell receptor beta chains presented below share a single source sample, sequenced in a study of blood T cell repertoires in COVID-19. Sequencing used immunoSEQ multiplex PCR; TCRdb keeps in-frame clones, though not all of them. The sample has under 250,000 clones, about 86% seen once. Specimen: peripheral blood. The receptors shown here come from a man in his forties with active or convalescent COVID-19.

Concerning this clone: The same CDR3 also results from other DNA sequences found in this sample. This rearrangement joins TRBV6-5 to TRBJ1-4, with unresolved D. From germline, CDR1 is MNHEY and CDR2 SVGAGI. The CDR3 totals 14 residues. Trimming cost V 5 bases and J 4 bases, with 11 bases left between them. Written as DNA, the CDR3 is TGTGCCAGCAGTCCCCGCGGGGTTAATGAAAAACTGTTTTTT. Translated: CASSPRGVNEKLFF.

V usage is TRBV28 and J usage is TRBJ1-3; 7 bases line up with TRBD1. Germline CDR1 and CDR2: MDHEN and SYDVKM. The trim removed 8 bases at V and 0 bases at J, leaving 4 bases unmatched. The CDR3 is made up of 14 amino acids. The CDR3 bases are TGTGCCAGCCGGGACAGTCACTCTGGAAACACCATATATTTT. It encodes CASRDSHSGNTIYF.

CDR3 sequence: CASSLGQGGTDTQYF. In DNA form, the CDR3 reads TGTGCCAGCAGCTTAGGGCAGGGGGGCACAGATACGCAGTATTTT. J is TRBJ2-3 and V is TRBV13, with 7 bases matching TRBD1. Germline assignment: CDR1 PRHDT and CDR2 FYEKMQ (reference sequence). This CDR3 is built from 15 residues. V was pared by 0 bases and J by 1 base, with 1 base of the junction left unmatched.

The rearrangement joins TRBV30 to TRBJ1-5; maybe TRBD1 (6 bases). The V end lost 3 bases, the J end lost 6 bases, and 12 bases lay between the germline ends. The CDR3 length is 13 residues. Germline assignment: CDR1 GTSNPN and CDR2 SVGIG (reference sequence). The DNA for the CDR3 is TGTGCCTGGAGCGGGGGGGGGCGTCAGCCCCAGCATTTT. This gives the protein CAWSGGGRQPQHF. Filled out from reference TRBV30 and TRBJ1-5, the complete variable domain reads SQTIHQWPATLVQPVGSPLSLECTVEGTSNPNLYWYRQAAGRGLQLLFYSVGIGQISSEVPQNLSASRPQDRQFILSSKKLLLSDSGFYLCAWSGGGRQPQHFGDGTRLSIL.

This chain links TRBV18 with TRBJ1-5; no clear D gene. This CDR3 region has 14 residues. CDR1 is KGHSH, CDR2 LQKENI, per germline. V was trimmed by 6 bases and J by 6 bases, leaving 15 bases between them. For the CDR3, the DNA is TGTGCCAGCTCGCCAGCGGTTGCGGGTCAGCCCCAGCATTTT. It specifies CASSPAVAGQPQHF.

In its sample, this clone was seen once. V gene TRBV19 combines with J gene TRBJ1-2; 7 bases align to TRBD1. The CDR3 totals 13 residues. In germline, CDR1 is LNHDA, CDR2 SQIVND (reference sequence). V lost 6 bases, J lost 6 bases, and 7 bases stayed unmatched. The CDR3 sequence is CASSPDRDNGYTF. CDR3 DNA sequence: TGTGCCAGTAGCCCAGACAGGGACAATGGCTACACCTTC.

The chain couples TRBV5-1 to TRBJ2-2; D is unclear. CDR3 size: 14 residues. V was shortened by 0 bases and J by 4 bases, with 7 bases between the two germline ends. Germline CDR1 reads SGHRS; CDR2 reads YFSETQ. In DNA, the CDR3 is TGCGCCAGCAGCTTGGTCCCGTCCACCGGGGAGCTGTTTTTT. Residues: CASSLVPSTGELFF.

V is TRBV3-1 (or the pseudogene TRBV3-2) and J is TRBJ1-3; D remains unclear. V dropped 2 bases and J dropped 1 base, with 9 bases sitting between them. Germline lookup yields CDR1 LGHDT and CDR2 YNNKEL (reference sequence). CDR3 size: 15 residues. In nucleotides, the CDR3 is TGTGCCAGCAGCCAAACCCCAGAATCTGGAAACACCATATATTTT. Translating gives CASSQTPESGNTIYF.

The CDR3: CASSLSQGFNYGYTF. The CDR3 nucleotides read TGTGCCAGCAGTTTATCACAGGGTTTTAACTATGGCTACACCTTC. The chain combines TRBV6-6 with TRBJ1-2; D is possibly TRBD1 (6 bases). This CDR3 has 15 residues. Trimming shortened V by 4 bases and J by 1 base, and 13 bases separated the two germline ends. In germline, CDR1 is MNHNY, CDR2 SVGAGI (reference sequence).

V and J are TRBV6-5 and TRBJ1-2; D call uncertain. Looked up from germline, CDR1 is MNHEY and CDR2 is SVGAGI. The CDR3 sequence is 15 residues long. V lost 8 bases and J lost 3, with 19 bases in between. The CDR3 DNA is TGTGCCAGCTCCGTACAGATCCAGTTTGACTATGGCTACACCTTC. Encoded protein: CASSVQIQFDYGYTF.

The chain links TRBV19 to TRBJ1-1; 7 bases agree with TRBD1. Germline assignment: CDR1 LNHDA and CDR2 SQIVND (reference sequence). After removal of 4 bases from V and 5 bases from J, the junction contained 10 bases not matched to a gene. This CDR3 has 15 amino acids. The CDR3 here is CASSTSQTGITEAFF. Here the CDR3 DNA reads TGTGCCAGTAGTACAAGCCAGACAGGGATAACTGAAGCTTTCTTT.

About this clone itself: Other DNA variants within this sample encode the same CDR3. The CDR3 DNA is TGCGCCAGCAGCCAAGATGCGGGCCTCAATCAGCCCCAGCATTTT. It specifies CASSQDAGLNQPQHF. The chain couples TRBV4-1 to TRBJ1-5, with no clear D. The CDR3 loop spans 15 amino acids. The V gene's germline CDR1 is MGHRA and CDR2 YSYEKL. Trimming left V 0 bases short and J 3 bases short, with 9 bases between.

CDR3 in DNA: TGTGCCAGCAAGTCACCCGGGACTAGCGGGGGGGCTTCCTACGAGCAGTACTTC. This sequence encodes CASKSPGTSGGASYEQYF. The chain joins TRBV2 to TRBJ2-7; 16 bases align to TRBD2. This CDR3 is 18 amino acids long. Germline CDR1 reads SNHLY; CDR2 reads FYNNEI. Germline trimming cut 7 bases from V and 1 base from J; bases unmatched to any gene: 10.

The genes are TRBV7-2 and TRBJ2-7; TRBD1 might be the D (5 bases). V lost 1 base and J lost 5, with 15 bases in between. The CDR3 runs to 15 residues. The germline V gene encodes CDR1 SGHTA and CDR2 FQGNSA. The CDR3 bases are TGTGCCAGCAGCTTAGGGCCAGGGCCCGCCAACGAGCAGTACTTC. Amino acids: CASSLGPGPANEQYF.

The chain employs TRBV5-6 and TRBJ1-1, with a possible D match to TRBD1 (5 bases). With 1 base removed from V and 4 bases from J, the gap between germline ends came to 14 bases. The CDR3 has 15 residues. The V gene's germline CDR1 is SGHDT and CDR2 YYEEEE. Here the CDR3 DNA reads TGTGCCAGCAGCTTGACGGGCAGGGTTTCCACTGAAGCTTTCTTT. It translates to CASSLTGRVSTEAFF.

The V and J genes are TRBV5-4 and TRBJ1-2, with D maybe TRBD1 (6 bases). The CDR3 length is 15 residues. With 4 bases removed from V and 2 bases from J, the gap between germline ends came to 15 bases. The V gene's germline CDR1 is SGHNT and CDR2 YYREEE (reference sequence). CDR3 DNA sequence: TGTGCCAGCAGCGCCCGGACAGACTACAACTATGGCTACACCTTC. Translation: CASSARTDYNYGYTF.

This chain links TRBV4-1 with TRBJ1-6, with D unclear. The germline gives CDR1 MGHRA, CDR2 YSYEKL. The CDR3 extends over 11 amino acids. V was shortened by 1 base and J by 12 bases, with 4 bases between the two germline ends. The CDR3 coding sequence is TGCGCCAGCAGCCAAGGGCTACCCCTCCACTTT. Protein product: CASSQGLPLHF.

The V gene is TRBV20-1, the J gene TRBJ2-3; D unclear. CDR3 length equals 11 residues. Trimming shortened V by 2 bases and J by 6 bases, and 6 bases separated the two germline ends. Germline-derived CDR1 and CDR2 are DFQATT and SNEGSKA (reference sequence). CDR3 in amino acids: CSARYQDTQYF. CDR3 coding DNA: TGCAGTGCTAGATATCAGGATACGCAGTATTTT.